This entry features one T cell receptor (beta chain) sequence. Its target is not known. This entry is derived from a study of shared clonotypes between healthy human individuals. Study-level information: Donor composition was two women and a few men, aged 18 to 49.

Overall study findings and caveats: Only blood underwent sampling, and tissue repertoires likely differ.

The unsorted PBMC replicate PCRs were performed with roughly 300 ng DNA, tens of thousands of T cell genomes. Unsorted PBMC DNA was run through sequencing on ten immunoSEQ deep assay plates. Method: immunoSEQ multiplex PCR; TCRdb's copy keeps in-frame clones and lacks some. The repertoire holds roughly 450,000 clones, around 79% seen once, with 10% to 15% in the top ten. Germline values: CDR1 SGHNT, CDR2 YYREEE (reference sequence). The J segment lost 0 bases and the V segment lost 4 bases, leaving 5 bases of the junction unmatched. The length of the CDR3 is 15 residues. The sequencing sample was made of PBMCs. The TCR was taken from a middle-aged woman in good health. Some clones in this sample may be carry-over from other donors' samples. The chain employs TRBV5-4 and TRBJ1-1; 8 nucleotides align to TRBD1. CDR3 nucleotides: TGTGCCAGCAGCCCCGGACAGGGACTGAACACTGAAGCTTTCTTT. Translating it yields CASSPGQGLNTEAFF.